The 12 T cell receptor beta chains presented below share a single source sample, sequenced in a study of blood T cells in healthy people across ages (dated by TCRdb to between 2015 and 2016). Libraries were constructed by 5' RACE. These reads were obtained on an Illumina HiSeq 2500. The second PCR ran for about 7 to 11 cycles and used a J-beta primer mix along with a sample-barcoded 5' primer. The raw public reads went through TCRdb reprocessing: fastp at Q25, MiXCR clone calling, in-frame beta chains kept. Entries that share a CDR3 protein sequence are merged under the most common genes and DNA. Across this sample there are hundreds of thousands of distinct CDR3 sequences, with approximately 52% seen only once. The leading ten clones occupy roughly 12% of the sample. Sequences were obtained from blood. These receptor sequences come from a woman aged 80 or over in good health.

The gene calls are TRBV6-5 and TRBJ1-5; 11 bases map to TRBD1. Per germline, CDR1 MNHEY and CDR2 SVGAGI. After removal of 6 bases from V and 1 base from J, the junction contained 5 bases not matched to a gene. This CDR3 comprises 16 residues. CDR3 sequence: CASRRTGGASNQPQHF. CDR3 coding DNA: TGTGCCAGCAGAAGGACAGGGGGCGCGAGCAATCAGCCCCAGCATTTT.

The chain is built from TRBV12-3 or TRBV12-4 and TRBJ2-3; 7 nucleotides align to TRBD1. Trimming removed 5 bases from V and 4 bases from J; junction bases left unmatched: 9. The length of the CDR3 is 15 residues. The CDR3 loop is CASSHRDRVADTQYF. For the CDR3, the DNA is TGTGCCAGCAGTCACCGAGACAGGGTAGCAGATACGCAGTATTTT.

This clonotype was detected a few times. The CDR3 sequence is CSAPLAGAGSTDTQYF. In DNA, the CDR3 is TGCAGTGCGCCACTAGCGGGAGCGGGAAGCACAGATACGCAGTATTTT. The chain links TRBV20-1 to TRBJ2-3, with 11 bases matching TRBD2. The V gene end was trimmed by 6 bases and the J gene end by 0 bases; junction bases not matched to a gene: 8. Germline V lookup: CDR1 DFQATT, CDR2 SNEGSKA (reference sequence). CDR3 length: 16 amino acids.

This clonotype was detected ten times or more. The chain carries TRBV7-9 and TRBJ1-4; D is ambiguous. The germline V and J ends were trimmed by 1 base and 7 bases, with 10 bases remaining between them. The CDR3 is made up of 14 amino acids. Looked up from germline, CDR1 is SEHNR and CDR2 is FQNEAQ (reference sequence). CDR3 bases: TGTGCCAGCAGCTTAGAGGTCATTGGTGAAAAACTGTTTTTT. It yields the protein CASSLEVIGEKLFF.

The sample holds a few counts of this clonotype. The V and J genes are TRBV5-8 and TRBJ2-4; the D gene could be TRBD1 or TRBD2 (6 bases each). This CDR3 region has 15 residues. The V end lost 2 bases, the J end lost 10 bases, and 19 bases lay between the germline ends. CDR1 SGHTS and CDR2 YDEGEE come from the germline V gene. The CDR3 loop reads CASSFPSELGGIQYF. In DNA, the CDR3 is TGTGCCAGCAGCTTCCCCTCGGAGCTAGGGGGGATTCAGTACTTC.

The chain employs TRBV10-3 and TRBJ2-5; unclear D gene. TRBJ2-7 explains the end of the DNA better; the J call may be wrong. This CDR3 spans 15 amino acids. The germline V gene has CDR1 ENHRY and CDR2 SYGVKD. The CDR3 sequence is CAISEKDGSPYEQYF. The CDR3 DNA sequence: TGTGCCATCAGTGAGAAGGACGGTAGTCCCTACGAGCAGTACTTC.

V and J are TRBV5-1 and TRBJ2-3; 8 nucleotides match TRBD2. Losses at the gene ends were 6 bases for V and 2 bases for J; bases not matched to a gene: 5. Per the germline V gene, CDR1 is SGHRS and CDR2 is YFSETQ. CDR3 length: 14 amino acids. The CDR3 DNA reads TGCGCCAGCACTCGACTAGCGACCACAGATACGCAGTATTTT. This codes for CASTRLATTDTQYF.

CDR3 DNA: TGTGCCAGCAGTCGCACGACCGGCTCTGGGGCCAACGTCCTGACTTTC. Translation: CASSRTTGSGANVLTF. The chain carries TRBV27 and TRBJ2-6, with D unresolved. The CDR3 spans 16 residues. The V gene's germline CDR1 is MNHEY and CDR2 SMNVEV (reference sequence). The ends were cut back, 5 bases at V and 0 bases at J, with 11 bases in the middle.

The V call is TRBV5-1, the J call TRBJ1-5; 7 bases fit TRBD1. CDR1 and CDR2 from the germline V gene are SGHRS and YFSETQ. The V gene end was trimmed by 0 bases and the J gene end by 4 bases; junction bases not matched to a gene: 4. CDR3 length: 15 amino acids. The CDR3 reads CASSLGGTDNQPQHF. DNA of the CDR3: TGCGCCAGCAGCTTGGGAGGGACAGATAATCAGCCCCAGCATTTT.

Details on this clonotype: One base away lies a much larger clone, so this may be a sequencing read error. J is TRBJ2-5 and V is TRBV2, with D maybe TRBD2 (6 bases). This CDR3 spans 17 amino acids. Germline V gives CDR1 SNHLY, CDR2 FYNNEI. V lost 3 bases and J lost 1, with 18 bases in between. The CDR3 loop reads CASSEVLREDTQETQYF. CDR3 nucleotide sequence: TGTGCCAGCAGTGAGGTCCTGAGGGAGGACACCCAAGAGACCCAGTACTTC.

The chain joins TRBV5-1 to TRBJ1-6; D not resolved. V lost 3 bases and J 0 bases, leaving 16 bases between the germline ends. CDR3 length: 18 amino acids. CDR1 is SGHRS, CDR2 YFSETQ, per germline. The CDR3 spells CASSSSTPESSYNSPLHF. Written as DNA, the CDR3 is TGCGCCAGCAGCTCGTCAACGCCCGAAAGCTCCTATAATTCACCCCTCCACTTT.

This chain connects TRBV27 to TRBJ2-1, with 8 bases that match TRBD1. This CDR3 comprises 15 residues. CDR1 and CDR2 (germline): MNHEY, SMNVEV (reference sequence). Unmatched junction bases numbered 8, after V lost 5 bases and J lost 5 bases. CDR3 nucleotide sequence: TGTGCCAGCAGTCCTTTTGGGACAGGAAACAATGAGCAGTTCTTC. Translated: CASSPFGTGNNEQFF.